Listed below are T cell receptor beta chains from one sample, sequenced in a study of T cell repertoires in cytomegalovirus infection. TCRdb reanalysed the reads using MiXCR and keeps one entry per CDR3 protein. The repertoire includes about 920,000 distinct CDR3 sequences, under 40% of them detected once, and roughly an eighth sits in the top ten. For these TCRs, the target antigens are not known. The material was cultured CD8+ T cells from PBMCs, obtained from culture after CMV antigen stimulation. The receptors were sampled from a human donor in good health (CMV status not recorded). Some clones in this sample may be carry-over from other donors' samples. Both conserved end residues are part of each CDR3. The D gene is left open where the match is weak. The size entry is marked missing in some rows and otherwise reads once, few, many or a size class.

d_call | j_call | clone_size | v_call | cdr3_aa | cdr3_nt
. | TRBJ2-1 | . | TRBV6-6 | CASSYSAGISYNEQFF | TGTGCCAGCAGTTACTCGGCGGGGATTTCCTACAATGAGCAGTTCTTC
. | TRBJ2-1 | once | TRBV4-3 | CASSQPGLTYNEQCF | TGCGCCAGCAGCCAACCGGGACTTACTTACAATGAGCAGTGCTTC
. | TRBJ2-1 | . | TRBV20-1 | CSASGTGSYYNEQFF | TGCAGTGCCTCCGGAACAGGGTCCTACTACAATGAGCAGTTCTTC
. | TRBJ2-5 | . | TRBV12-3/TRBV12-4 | CANSLEETQYF | TGTGCCAACAGTTTAGAGGAGACCCAGTACTTC
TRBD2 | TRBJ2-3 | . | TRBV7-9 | CASSFPSGVSLTDTQYF | TGTGCCAGCAGCTTTCCTAGCGGGGTATCACTCACAGATACGCAGTATTTT
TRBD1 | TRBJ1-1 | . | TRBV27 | CASRTGGREAFF | TGTGCCAGCAGGACAGGGGGTAGGGAAGCTTTCTTT
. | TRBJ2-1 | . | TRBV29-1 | CSVERAGYEQFF | TGCAGCGTTGAGCGGGCGGGGTATGAGCAGTTCTTC
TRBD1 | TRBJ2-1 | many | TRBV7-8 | CASSPPARGRLLWEQFF | TGTGCCAGCAGCCCTCCGGCAAGGGGGCGACTACTCTGGGAGCAGTTCTTC
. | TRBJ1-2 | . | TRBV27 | CASSFGPWGYGYTF | TGTGCCAGCAGTTTTGGGCCCTGGGGGTATGGCTACACCTTC
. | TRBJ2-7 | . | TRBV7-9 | CASSNRDNSYEQYF | TGTGCCAGCAGCAACCGGGACAACTCCTACGAGCAGTACTTC
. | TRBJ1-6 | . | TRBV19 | CASSIWTVNNSPLHF | TGTGCCAGTAGTATCTGGACAGTTAATAATTCACCCCTCCACTTT
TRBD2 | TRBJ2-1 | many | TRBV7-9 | CARGGGKDNEQFF | TGTGCCCGCGGGGGGGGGAAGGACAATGAGCAGTTCTTC
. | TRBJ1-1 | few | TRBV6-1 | CASSEVLNTEAFF | TGTGCCAGCAGTGAAGTATTGAACACTGAAGCTTTCTTT